Listed below are T cell receptor beta chains from one sample, sequenced in a study of T cell repertoires in cytomegalovirus infection. Antigens for these TCRs are unknown. MiXCR, applied by TCRdb to the reads, yields one record per CDR3 protein. The sample contains some 270,000 distinct CDR3 sequences, roughly a fifth of which appear only once. This material consisted of cultured PBMCs, taken from culture after CMV antigen stimulation. Receptors originate from a human donor in good health (CMV status not recorded). Some clones in this sample may be carry-over from other donors' samples. Both conserved end residues are part of each CDR3. The order of the fields is J gene, V gene, clone size, D gene, CDR3 DNA, CDR3 protein. A D gene is named only where the DNA matches it firmly. Not all rows give a size; the values are once, few, many and, for expanded clones, a class.

TRBJ2-1 TRBV7-8 many NA TGTGCCAGCAGCTTAGAGGCGGGACCGGCCAGCGGAAATGAGCAGTTCTTC CASSLEAGPASGNEQFF
TRBJ2-3 TRBV20-1 NA TRBD2 TGCAGTGCTAGAGTGAGCGGGAGGGCCCTAGATACGCAGTATTTT CSARVSGRALDTQYF
TRBJ2-1 TRBV7-6 many TRBD2 TGTGCCAGCAGCGTATCCTCACGGGGGGGAAGGGAAGCGGGTCTGACAGACAATGAGCAGTTCTTC CASSVSSRGGREAGLTDNEQFF
TRBJ2-3 TRBV7-2 many TRBD1 TGTGCCAGCAGCTTAGTCTTGGACAGGGGTAATACGCAGTATTTT CASSLVLDRGNTQYF
TRBJ1-2 TRBV7-3 NA TRBD1 TGTGCCAGCAGCTTATACAGGGGAATTGGCTACACCTTC CASSLYRGIGYTF
TRBJ2-5 TRBV20-1 few NA TGCAGTGCTACCCTTCAGGGGAGGGGGGAGACCCAGTACTTC CSATLQGRGETQYF
TRBJ1-1 TRBV18 few NA TGTGCCAGCTCATACCAACCGAACACTGAAGCTTTCTTT CASSYQPNTEAFF
TRBJ2-4 TRBV6-6 NA NA TGTGCCAGCAGGGGGATGGGGGTAGCGGCCAAAAACATTCAGTACTTC CASRGMGVAAKNIQYF
TRBJ2-7 TRBV6-2/TRBV6-3 NA NA TGTGCCAGCAGTTACTCGACTGAGGGAGACTACGAGCAGTACTTC CASSYSTEGDYEQYF
TRBJ2-1 TRBV27 NA TRBD2 TGTGCCAGCAGTCCAATAGCGGGAGGTAGAAATGAGCAGTTCTTC CASSPIAGGRNEQFF
TRBJ2-7 TRBV20-1 NA NA TGCAGTGCTAGAGAACAGGACGAGCAGTACTTC CSAREQDEQYF
TRBJ2-5 TRBV7-3 few TRBD1 TGTGCCAGCAGCCAGGGACAGCAAGAGACCCAGTACTTC CASSQGQQETQYF
TRBJ2-7 TRBV20-1 NA NA TGCAGTGGGAGAGGCTACGAGCAGTACTTC CSGRGYEQYF
TRBJ1-2 TRBV12-3/TRBV12-4 NA NA TGTGCCAGCAGTTTAGTTCTTCAGGGAGCAACTAACTATGGCTACACCTTC CASSLVLQGATNYGYTF
TRBJ2-7 TRBV7-2 NA TRBD2 TGTGCCAGCAGCTTAGGGGGCGGGGGAACCTACGAGCAGTACTTC CASSLGGGGTYEQYF
TRBJ2-2 TRBV7-6 many TRBD1 TGTGCCAGCAGCGAGTGGACAGGGCCCGGGGAGCTGTTTTTT CASSEWTGPGELFF
TRBJ2-5 TRBV7-8 many TRBD1 TGTGCCAGCAGACAAATCGGACAGGACCCCCAAGAGACCCAGTACTTC CASRQIGQDPQETQYF
TRBJ2-3 TRBV28 NA NA TGTGCCAGCAGTTTAACCCCATCAGCAGATACGCAGTATTTT CASSLTPSADTQYF
TRBJ1-1 TRBV13 NA NA TGTGCCAGCAGCTTAGAGGAAGTGAGCACTGAAGCTTTCTTT CASSLEEVSTEAFF
TRBJ2-7 TRBV27 many TRBD1 TGTGCCAGCAGTACCGGGACAGCTAGCTCCTACGAGCAGTACTTC CASSTGTASSYEQYF
TRBJ2-5 TRBV7-2 few NA TGTGCCAGCAGCTCAGCCCTGGGCGAAGTGACCCAGTACTTC CASSSALGEVTQYF
TRBJ1-1 TRBV27 NA TRBD1 TGTGCCAGCAGGATAATGACAGGGGGGGGCACTGAAGCTTTCTTT CASRIMTGGGTEAFF
TRBJ2-2 TRBV7-2 many NA TGTGCCAGCAGCCGCCGTGGGAATTTTGCGGGGACAACCTCCACCGGGGAGCTGTTTTTT CASSRRGNFAGTTSTGELFF
TRBJ2-1 TRBV4-3 NA TRBD2 TGCGCCAGCAGCCTACTAGCGGGTTTGGGCAATGAGCAGTTCTTC CASSLLAGLGNEQFF
TRBJ1-1 TRBV7-9 many NA TGTGCCAGCAGCTCCCGGGAATACACTGAAGCTTTCTTT CASSSREYTEAFF
TRBJ1-5 TRBV12-3/TRBV12-4 NA TRBD1 TGTGCCAGCACCCTAGGACAGGGGAGCCATCAGCCCCAGCATTTT CASTLGQGSHQPQHF
TRBJ2-2 TRBV7-2 many NA TGTGCCAGCAGCCCCCAATTTGGGGGAGAGAGGACCGGGGAGCTGTTTTTT CASSPQFGGERTGELFF
TRBJ1-1 TRBV18 few NA TGTGCCAGCTCACCACGGGGCATCGCAGGAGCTTTCTTT CASSPRGIAGAFF
TRBJ1-2 TRBV19 few TRBD1 TGTGCCAGTAGTATCCCAGGGGGCGAAGTCGAAGCTAACTATGGCTACACCTTC CASSIPGGEVEANYGYTF
TRBJ1-4 TRBV4-1 once TRBD1 TGCGCCAGCAGCCAGAAGGGGGCGGAGGGTGAAAAACTGTTTTTT CASSQKGAEGEKLFF
TRBJ2-7 TRBV7-2 many TRBD2 TGTGCCAGCAGCCCTCGGACTAGCGGGAGCTCCTACGAGCAGTACTTC CASSPRTSGSSYEQYF
TRBJ2-4 TRBV7-2 many NA TGTGCCAGCAGCCCCTACCCCAGGGGAGGGAACATTCAGTACTTC CASSPYPRGGNIQYF
TRBJ1-2 TRBV6-2/TRBV6-3 NA NA TGTGCCAGCAGTCCCGCTGGGAGGGCAACCTTTGGCTACACCTTC CASSPAGRATFGYTF
TRBJ1-4 TRBV19 NA NA TGTGCCAGTAGTATGGAGGGAGGGCGCAAGCTGTTTTTT CASSMEGGRKLFF
TRBJ2-3 TRBV10-3 NA NA TGTGCCATCAGTGAGTTGTCCACAGATACGCAGTATTTT CAISELSTDTQYF
TRBJ2-3 TRBV2 few NA TGTGCCAGCAGTGGGACAGTCCGGGATACGCAGTATTTT CASSGTVRDTQYF
TRBJ2-5 TRBV7-9 many NA TGTGCCAGCAGCCTCGGGGAGGAGGAGACCCAGTACTTC CASSLGEEETQYF
TRBJ1-2 TRBV19 NA NA TGTGCCAGTAGTACTCTACAAGGGGGGAGCTATGGCTACACCTTC CASSTLQGGSYGYTF
TRBJ1-3 TRBV18 NA NA TGTGCCAGCTCACCTAGACAGATACCCTCTGGAAACACCATATATTTT CASSPRQIPSGNTIYF
TRBJ2-1 TRBV9 NA TRBD1 TGTGCCAGCAGTCTCAAGATCCCCAAACCGGGACAGAATTACAATGAGCAGTTCTTC CASSLKIPKPGQNYNEQFF
TRBJ2-1 TRBV4-2 many TRBD2 TGTGCCAGCAGCCAAAGGCGGGAGACCTACAATGAGCAGTTCTTC CASSQRRETYNEQFF
TRBJ2-1 TRBV7-9 NA NA TGTGCCAGCAGCCAAGCCGGCTCACTCCTCCGGGGCGAGCAGTTCTTC CASSQAGSLLRGEQFF
TRBJ2-6 TRBV12-3/TRBV12-4 NA NA TGTGCCAGCAGTTTAGCGGGAGGCTCTGGGGCCAACGTCCTGACTTTC CASSLAGGSGANVLTF
TRBJ2-1 TRBV19 NA NA TGTGCCAGTAGTAACAGTAGCGGTCTCTCCTACAATGAGCAGTTCTTC CASSNSSGLSYNEQFF
TRBJ2-2 TRBV11-2 NA NA TGTGCCAGCAGCTGGGACTGGACCGGGGAGCTGTTTTTT CASSWDWTGELFF
TRBJ2-5 TRBV7-3 NA NA TGTGCCAGCAGCTTCGGGGGGCCCAGGGAGACCCAGTACTTC CASSFGGPRETQYF
TRBJ2-3 TRBV6-1 many TRBD2 TGTGCCAGCAGCTATGGGGGTTCGCTAGCGGGAACCACAGATACGCAGTATTTT CASSYGGSLAGTTDTQYF